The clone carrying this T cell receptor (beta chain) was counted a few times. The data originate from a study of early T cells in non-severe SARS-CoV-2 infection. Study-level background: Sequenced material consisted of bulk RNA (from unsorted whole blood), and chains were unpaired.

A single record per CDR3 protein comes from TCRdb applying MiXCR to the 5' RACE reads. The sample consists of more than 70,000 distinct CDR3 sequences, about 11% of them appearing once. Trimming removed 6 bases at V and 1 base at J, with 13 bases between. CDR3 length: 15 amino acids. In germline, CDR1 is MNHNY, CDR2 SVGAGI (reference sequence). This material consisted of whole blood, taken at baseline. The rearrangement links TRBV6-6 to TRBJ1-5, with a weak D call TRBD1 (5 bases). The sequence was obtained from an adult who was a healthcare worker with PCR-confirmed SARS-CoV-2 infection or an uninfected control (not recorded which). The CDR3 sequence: CASSANRDSNQPQHF. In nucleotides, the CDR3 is TGTGCCAGCAGCGCTAATCGGGACAGCAATCAGCCCCAGCATTTT.